The present T cell receptor beta chain was sequenced within a study of blood T cells in healthy people across ages. It was with a sample-barcoded 5' primer and a J-beta primer mix that a second PCR of roughly 6 to 12 cycles was run. The template-switch adaptor, which had 12 random nucleotides, put a tag on each cDNA molecule. TCRdb ran MiXCR on the 5' RACE reads and lists one entry per CDR3 protein. The data hold about 1.5 million distinct CDR3 sequences, with approximately 42% observed a single time. The CDR3 loop spans 15 amino acids. V lost 0 bases to trimming and J lost 1 base, with 7 bases between them. Per the germline V gene, CDR1 is MGHRA and CDR2 is YSYEKL. General study points: TCR beta diversity correlated strongly with naive T cell percentage. More naive CD4+ cells and higher diversity marked long-lived donors relative to aged donors.

For this clonotype: Antigen: not known.

The rearrangement uses TRBV4-1 and TRBJ2-1; D is unclear. This TCR came from a woman aged 18-29 years in good health. Sample: blood. The chain's CDR3 is CASSQETRSYNEQFF. The CDR3 DNA is TGCGCCAGCAGCCAAGAGACCCGGTCCTACAATGAGCAGTTCTTC.